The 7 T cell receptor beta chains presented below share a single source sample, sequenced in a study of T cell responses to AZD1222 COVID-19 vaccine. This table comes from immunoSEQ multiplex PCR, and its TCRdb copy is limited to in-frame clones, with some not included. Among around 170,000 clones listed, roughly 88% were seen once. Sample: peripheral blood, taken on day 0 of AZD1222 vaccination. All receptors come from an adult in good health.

For the CDR3, the DNA is TGTGCCAGCAGCAAAGAGGCCGGGAGTAACACTGAAGCTTTCTTT. Amino acids: CASSKEAGSNTEAFF. The chain has TRBV21-1 and TRBJ1-1. TRBV21-1 is a recognized pseudogene. There are 15 residues in the CDR3.

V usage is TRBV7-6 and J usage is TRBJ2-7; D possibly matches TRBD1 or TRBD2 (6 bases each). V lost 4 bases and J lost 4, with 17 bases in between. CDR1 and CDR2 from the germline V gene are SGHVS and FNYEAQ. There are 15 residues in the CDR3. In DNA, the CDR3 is TGTGCCAGCAGCTCCAGGGGAGGACTTGGGTACGAGCAGTACTTC. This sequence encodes CASSSRGGLGYEQYF.

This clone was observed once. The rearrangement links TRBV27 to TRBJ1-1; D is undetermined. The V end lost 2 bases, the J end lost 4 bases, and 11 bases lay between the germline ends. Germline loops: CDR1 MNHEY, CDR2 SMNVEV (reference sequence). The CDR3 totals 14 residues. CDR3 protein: CASSLGGESTEAFF. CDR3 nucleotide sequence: TGTGCCAGCAGTTTAGGTGGGGAGAGCACTGAAGCTTTCTTT.

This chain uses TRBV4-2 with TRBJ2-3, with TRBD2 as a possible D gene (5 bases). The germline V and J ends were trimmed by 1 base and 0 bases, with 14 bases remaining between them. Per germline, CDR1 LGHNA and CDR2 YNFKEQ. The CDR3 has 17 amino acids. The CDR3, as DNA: TGTGCCAGCAGCCAAGCCCCTACGACTACTAGCACAGATACGCAGTATTTT. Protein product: CASSQAPTTTSTDTQYF.

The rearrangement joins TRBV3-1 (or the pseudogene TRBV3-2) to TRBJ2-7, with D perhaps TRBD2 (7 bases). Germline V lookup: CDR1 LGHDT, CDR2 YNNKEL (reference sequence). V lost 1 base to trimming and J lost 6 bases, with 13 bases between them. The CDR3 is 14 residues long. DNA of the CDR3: TGTGCCAGCAGCCAAGTGGGGGGGCCGGTCGAGCAGTACTTC. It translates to CASSQVGGPVEQYF.

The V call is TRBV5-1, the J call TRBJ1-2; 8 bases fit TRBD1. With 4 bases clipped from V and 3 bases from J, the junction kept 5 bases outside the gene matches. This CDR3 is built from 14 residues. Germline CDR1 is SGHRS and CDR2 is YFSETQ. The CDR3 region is CASSPMTGDYGYTF. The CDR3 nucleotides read TGCGCCAGCAGCCCGATGACAGGGGACTATGGCTACACCTTC.

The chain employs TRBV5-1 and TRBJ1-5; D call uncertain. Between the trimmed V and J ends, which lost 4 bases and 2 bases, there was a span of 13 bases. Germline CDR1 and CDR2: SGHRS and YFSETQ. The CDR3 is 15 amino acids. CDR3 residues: CASSPDGPGNQPQHF. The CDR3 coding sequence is TGCGCCAGCAGCCCGGACGGACCCGGCAATCAGCCCCAGCATTTT.